The rows below give T cell receptor beta chains drawn from one sample of a study of T cells in Graves' hyperthyroidism and ophthalmopathy. TCRdb ran MiXCR on the multiplex PCR reads and lists one entry per CDR3 protein. Altogether about 530,000 distinct CDR3 sequences are present, roughly 17% being singletons, with the ten largest covering 17%. The specimen sequenced was blood. All receptors derive from a woman under 30 with Graves' ophthalmopathy. Each CDR3 is given with its conserved first and last residue. Fields, in order: V gene, J gene, D gene, clone size, CDR3 protein, CDR3 DNA. A D gene is named only where the DNA matches it firmly. A row's size may be missing; if present it is once, few, many or a size class.

>TRBV29-1|TRBJ2-7|NA|NA
CSADDGINEQYF
TGCAGCGCAGACGATGGCATAAACGAGCAGTACTTC
>TRBV24-1|TRBJ1-2|NA|NA
CATSDLEFGYTF
TGTGCCACCAGTGATTTGGAATTTGGCTACACCTTC
>TRBV11-2|TRBJ1-1|NA|many
CASSLGLFMAENTEAFF
TGTGCCAGCAGCTTAGGCCTCTTTATGGCAGAGAACACTGAAGCTTTCTTT
>TRBV20-1|TRBJ1-1|NA|many
CSAREMGGLGNTEAFF
TGCAGTGCTAGAGAGATGGGGGGGCTGGGGAACACTGAAGCTTTCTTT
>TRBV12-3/TRBV12-4|TRBJ2-7|NA|few
CASSLDGQKSYEQYF
TGTGCCAGCAGTTTAGATGGACAGAAATCCTACGAGCAGTACTTC
>TRBV4-1|TRBJ1-1|TRBD1|NA
CASSQAVGTGDTEAFF
TGCGCCAGCAGCCAGGCCGTCGGGACAGGTGACACTGAAGCTTTCTTT
>TRBV12-3/TRBV12-4|TRBJ2-3|TRBD2|NA
CASSNSPSGGTDTQYF
TGTGCCAGCAGTAACTCGCCCAGCGGGGGCACAGATACGCAGTATTTT
>TRBV7-3|TRBJ2-3|TRBD2|NA
CASSPLGGGLAGTTDTQYF
TGTGCCAGCAGCCCCCTCGGGGGTGGACTAGCGGGTACTACAGATACGCAGTATTTT
>TRBV7-9|TRBJ2-2|NA|few
CASSLTGFGTGELFF
TGTGCCAGCAGCCTAACAGGGTTCGGCACCGGGGAGCTGTTTTTT
>TRBV6-9|TRBJ1-6|NA|few
CASSYTRDRLGSPLHF
TGTGCCAGCAGTTATACGAGGGACCGACTGGGTTCACCCCTCCACTTT
>TRBV27|TRBJ1-5|NA|many
CASSLFASGGGNQPQHF
TGTGCCAGCAGTTTATTCGCCTCGGGGGGCGGGAATCAGCCCCAGCATTTT
>TRBV2|TRBJ2-7|NA|many
CASSAGWDHEQYF
TGTGCCAGCAGTGCCGGGTGGGACCACGAGCAGTACTTC
>TRBV2|TRBJ1-2|NA|many
CASSGWTSNYGYTF
TGTGCCAGCAGTGGTTGGACATCTAACTATGGCTACACCTTC
>TRBV29-1|TRBJ1-1|NA|NA
CSVLGGFRSNTEAFF
TGCAGCGTCCTGGGGGGTTTTAGATCGAACACTGAAGCTTTCTTT
>TRBV18|TRBJ1-2|TRBD1|many
CASSPQTGGYGYTF
TGTGCCAGCTCACCGCAGACAGGGGGCTATGGCTACACCTTC
>TRBV28|TRBJ1-5|TRBD1|many
CASSSADRVGQPQHF
TGTGCCAGCAGTTCAGCGGACAGGGTAGGTCAGCCCCAGCATTTT
>TRBV15|TRBJ1-1|TRBD1|many
CATSSPSEGAGITEAFF
TGTGCCACCAGCAGCCCGTCGGAGGGGGCAGGAATCACTGAAGCTTTCTTT
>TRBV4-2|TRBJ2-7|NA|NA
CASSQPGGGNYEQYF
TGTGCCAGCAGCCAGCCAGGGGGGGGGAACTACGAGCAGTACTTC
>TRBV20-1|TRBJ2-1|NA|many
CSARKRAPYNEQFF
TGCAGTGCTAGAAAGCGGGCCCCCTACAATGAGCAGTTCTTC
>TRBV2|TRBJ1-3|NA|NA
CAGSVEAGDPGNTIYF
TGTGCCGGCAGTGTCGAGGCAGGTGACCCTGGAAACACCATATATTTT
>TRBV27|TRBJ2-2|NA|NA
CASTKWGPNTGELFF
TGTGCCAGCACTAAATGGGGGCCTAACACCGGGGAGCTGTTTTTT
>TRBV30|TRBJ2-3|TRBD2|many
CAWRVAGGPGDTQYF
TGTGCCTGGAGGGTAGCGGGGGGGCCGGGTGATACGCAGTATTTT
>TRBV19|TRBJ2-3|NA|NA
CASSFTVGFTDTQYF
TGTGCCAGTAGTTTCACGGTAGGGTTCACAGATACGCAGTATTTT
>TRBV20-1|TRBJ1-2|NA|NA
CSARGVGGRGYTF
TGCAGTGCTAGAGGGGTAGGGGGGCGTGGCTACACCTTC
>TRBV6-1|TRBJ1-2|NA|few
CATGTFDGYTF
TGTGCCACCGGGACGTTCGATGGCTACACCTTC
>TRBV5-5|TRBJ1-2|NA|few
CASSLVQEANTF
TGTGCCAGCAGCTTGGTGCAAGAGGCTAACACCTTC
>TRBV2|TRBJ2-3|NA|many
CASSVLEGDTQYF
TGTGCCAGCAGTGTCCTCGAGGGAGATACGCAGTATTTT
>TRBV7-6|TRBJ2-3|NA|many
CASSRPPGGTDTQYF
TGTGCCAGCAGCCGACCACCGGGCGGCACAGATACGCAGTATTTT
>TRBV5-1|TRBJ2-2|TRBD2|many
CASSELAGGPGELFF
TGCGCCAGCAGCGAACTAGCGGGGGGGCCCGGGGAGCTGTTTTTT
>TRBV11-2|TRBJ2-1|TRBD2|NA
CASSQLRTSGSNEQFF
TGTGCCAGCAGCCAGCTACGGACTAGCGGGAGCAATGAGCAGTTCTTC
>TRBV5-1|TRBJ2-3|TRBD1|many
CASSLGQGAPTDTQYF
TGCGCCAGCAGCTTGGGACAGGGGGCCCCCACAGATACGCAGTATTTT
>TRBV6-1|TRBJ1-2|TRBD1|few
CASSRGQGFYGYTF
TGTGCCAGCAGCCGGGGACAGGGCTTCTATGGCTACACCTTC
>TRBV3-1|TRBJ2-3|NA|many
CASSPRNERDTQYF
TGTGCCAGCAGCCCCCGAAACGAGAGAGATACGCAGTATTTT
>TRBV2|TRBJ2-6|NA|many
CASSERGRSSGANVLTF
TGTGCCAGCAGTGAAAGGGGACGGAGCTCTGGGGCCAACGTCCTGACTTTC
>TRBV5-8|TRBJ2-7|NA|many
CASSLSFRGASSYEQYF
TGTGCCAGCAGCTTGTCCTTCCGGGGGGCGAGCTCCTACGAGCAGTACTTC
>TRBV4-1|TRBJ1-4|NA|NA
CASSQGGGPFKYEKLFF
TGCGCCAGCAGCCAAGGAGGTGGCCCTTTCAAATATGAAAAACTGTTTTTT
>TRBV3-1|TRBJ2-5|TRBD2|many
CASSQRTSGAQETQYF
TGTGCCAGCAGCCAGAGGACTAGCGGGGCCCAAGAGACCCAGTACTTC